What follows describes a single T cell receptor (beta chain). Its target is unknown. The data are from a study of blood T cells in healthy people across ages. Study conclusions and caveats: Unknown donor CMV status possibly confounded expanded clonotype changes. When set beside aged donors, long-lived donors presented more naive CD4+ cells and higher diversity.

Sample-barcoded 5' priming and a J-beta primer mix drove a second PCR of about 7 to 12 cycles. Each CDR3 protein is one row after TCRdb ran MiXCR on the 5' RACE reads. The table records 1.5 million to 2 million distinct CDR3 sequences, around 42% of them present only once. This CDR3 is built from 13 residues. From germline, CDR1 is LGHNA and CDR2 YNFKEQ. V was trimmed by 6 bases and J by 4 bases, leaving 9 bases between them. Sample: blood. This TCR came from a human donor in good health. This rearrangement joins TRBV4-2 to TRBJ1-4; D unresolved. The CDR3 protein is CASSASLNEKLFF. The CDR3 coding sequence is TGTGCCAGCAGTGCCAGTCTTAATGAAAAACTGTTTTTT.